The entry below describes one TCR beta chain. Its specific antigen is unknown. It has no much larger one-base neighbor in the sample; base qualities were not kept. V sheds 2 bases and J sheds 8 bases, leaving 9 bases between their ends. Taken from cysteine to phenylalanine, the CDR3 has 12 residues. CDR3 DNA only is kept here, 36 bases in frame from base 1. Looking up the germline V gene yields CDR1 SGHTA and CDR2 FQGNSA. Receptors were amplified or captured by the immunoSEQ multiplex PCR assay. TCRdb's version of the immuneACCESS table is confined to in-frame rearrangements and falls short of the full clone set. An unresolved V gene accounts for under half of the shortfall where checked; the remainder is of unknown origin. For this sample the table gives over 120,000 clones, of which 75% to 95% were detected only once. The leading ten clones occupy approximately 2.9% of the sample. These data are taken from a study of control samples from healthy donors and cancer patients (dated by TCRdb to the early 2020s).

Sequenced sample: blood. The chain was built from TRBV7-2 and TRBJ1-1; a confident D gene designation cannot be given. The sequence was obtained from a man aged 30 to 45 in good health. The DNA reads as follows: TGTGCCAGCAGCTTAAACGAGCCAGAAGCTTTCTTT. Translated, this gives CASSLNEPEAFF.